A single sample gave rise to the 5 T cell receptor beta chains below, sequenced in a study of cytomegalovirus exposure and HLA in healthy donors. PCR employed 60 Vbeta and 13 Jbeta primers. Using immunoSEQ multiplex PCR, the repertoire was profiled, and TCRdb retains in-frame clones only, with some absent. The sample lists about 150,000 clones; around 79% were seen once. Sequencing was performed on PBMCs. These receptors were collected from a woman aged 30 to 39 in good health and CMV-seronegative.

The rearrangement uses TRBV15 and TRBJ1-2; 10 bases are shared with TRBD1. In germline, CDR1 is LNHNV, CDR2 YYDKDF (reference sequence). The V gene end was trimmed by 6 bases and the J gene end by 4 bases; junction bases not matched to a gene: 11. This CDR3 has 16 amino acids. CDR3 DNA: TGTGCCACCAGAGCCCCCGGGGGACAGGGGCTCTATGGCTACACCTTC. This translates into CATRAPGGQGLYGYTF.

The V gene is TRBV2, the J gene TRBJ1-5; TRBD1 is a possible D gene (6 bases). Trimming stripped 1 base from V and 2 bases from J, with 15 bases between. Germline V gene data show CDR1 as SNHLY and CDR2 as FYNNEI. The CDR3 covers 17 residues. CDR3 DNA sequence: TGTGCCAGCAGTGAAGTAGGGACACTCAGGGGCAATCAGCCCCAGCATTTT. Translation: CASSEVGTLRGNQPQHF.

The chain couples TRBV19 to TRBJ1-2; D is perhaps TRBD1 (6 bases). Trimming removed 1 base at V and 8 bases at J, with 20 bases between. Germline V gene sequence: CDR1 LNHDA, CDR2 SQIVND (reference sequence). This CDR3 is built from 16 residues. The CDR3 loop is CASSIAPDRGRRGYTF. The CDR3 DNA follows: TGTGCCAGTAGTATAGCCCCGGACAGAGGGCGTAGGGGCTACACCTTC.

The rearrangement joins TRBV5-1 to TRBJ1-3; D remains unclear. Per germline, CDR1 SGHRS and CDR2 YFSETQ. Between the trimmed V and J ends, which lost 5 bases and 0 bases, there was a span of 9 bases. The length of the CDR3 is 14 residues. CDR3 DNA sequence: TGCGCCAGCAGAATGAGGAGCTCTGGAAACACCATATATTTT. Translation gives CASRMRSSGNTIYF.

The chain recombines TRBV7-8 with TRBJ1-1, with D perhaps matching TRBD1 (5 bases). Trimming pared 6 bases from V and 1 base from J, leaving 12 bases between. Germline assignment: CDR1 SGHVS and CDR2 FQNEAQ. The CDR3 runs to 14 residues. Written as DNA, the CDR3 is TGTGCCAGCAGTCTCCGACAGCCGAACACTGAAGCTTTCTTT. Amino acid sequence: CASSLRQPNTEAFF.